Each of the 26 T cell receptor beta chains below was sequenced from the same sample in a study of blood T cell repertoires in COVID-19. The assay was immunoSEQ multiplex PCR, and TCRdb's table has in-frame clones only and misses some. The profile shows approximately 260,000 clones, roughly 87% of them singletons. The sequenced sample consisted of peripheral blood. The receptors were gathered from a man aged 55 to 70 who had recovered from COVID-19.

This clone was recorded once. In DNA form, the CDR3 reads TGTGCCAGCAATATAAACAGGGGGTTTGGTTATGGCTACACCTTC. Its translation is CASNINRGFGYGYTF. This chain connects TRBV6-5 to TRBJ1-2, with 8 nucleotides matching TRBD1. Germline values: CDR1 MNHEY, CDR2 SVGAGI. Trimming took 7 bases from V and 5 from J; bases not matched to a gene: 12. The CDR3 length is 15 residues.

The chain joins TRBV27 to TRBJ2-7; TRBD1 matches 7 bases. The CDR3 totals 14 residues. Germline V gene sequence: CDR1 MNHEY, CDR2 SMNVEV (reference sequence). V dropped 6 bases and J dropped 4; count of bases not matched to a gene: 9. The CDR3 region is CASSLKGGKYEQYF. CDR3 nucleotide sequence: TGTGCCAGCAGCCTAAAAGGGGGCAAGTACGAGCAGTACTTC.

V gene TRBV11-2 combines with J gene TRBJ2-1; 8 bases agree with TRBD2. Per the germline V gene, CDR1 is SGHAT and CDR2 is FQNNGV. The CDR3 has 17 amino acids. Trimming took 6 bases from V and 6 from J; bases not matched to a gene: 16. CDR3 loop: CASSLAGSGTIVNEQFF. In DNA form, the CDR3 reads TGTGCCAGCAGTCTAGCCGGTAGCGGGACCATCGTCAATGAGCAGTTCTTC.

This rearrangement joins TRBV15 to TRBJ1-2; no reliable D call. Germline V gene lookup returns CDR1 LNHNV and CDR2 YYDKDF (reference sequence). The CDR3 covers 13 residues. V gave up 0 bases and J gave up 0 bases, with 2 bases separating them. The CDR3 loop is CATSRDANYGYTF. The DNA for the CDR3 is TGTGCCACCAGCAGAGACGCTAACTATGGCTACACCTTC. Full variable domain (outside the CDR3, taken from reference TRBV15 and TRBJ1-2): DAMVIQNPRYQVTQFGKPVTLSCSQTLNHNVMYWYQQKSSQAPKLLFHYYDKDFNNEADTPDNFQSRRPNTSFCFLDIRSPGLGDTAMYLCATSRDANYGYTFGSGTRLTVV.

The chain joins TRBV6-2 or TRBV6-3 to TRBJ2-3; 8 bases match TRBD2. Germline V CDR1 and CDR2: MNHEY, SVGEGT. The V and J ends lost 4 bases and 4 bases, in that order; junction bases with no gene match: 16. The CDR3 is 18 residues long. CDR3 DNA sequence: TGTGCCAGCAGTTCTCCTGGGGGCCTTGCGGGGGGCGCAGATACGCAGTATTTT. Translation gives CASSSPGGLAGGADTQYF.

The CDR3 nucleotides read TGCAGCGGTGCGGACAGGGGGCAAAGCACAGATACGCAGTATTTT. It translates to CSGADRGQSTDTQYF. The V call is TRBV29-1, the J call TRBJ2-3, with TRBD1 matching 11 bases. This CDR3 spans 15 amino acids. Trimming cost V 7 bases and J 0 bases; bases outside gene matches: 6. Looked up from germline, CDR1 is SQVTM and CDR2 is ANQGSEA.

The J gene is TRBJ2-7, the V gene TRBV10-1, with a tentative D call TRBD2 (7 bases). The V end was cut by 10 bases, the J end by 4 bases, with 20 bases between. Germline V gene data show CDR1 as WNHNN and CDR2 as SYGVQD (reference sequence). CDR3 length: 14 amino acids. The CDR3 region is CATKDRGGPYEQYF. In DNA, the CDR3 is TGCGCCACCAAGGACCGCGGGGGCCCATACGAGCAGTACTTC.

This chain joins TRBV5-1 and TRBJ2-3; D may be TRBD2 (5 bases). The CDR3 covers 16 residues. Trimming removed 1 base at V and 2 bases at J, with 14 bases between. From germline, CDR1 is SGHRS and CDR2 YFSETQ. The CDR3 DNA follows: TGCGCCAGCAGCTTGAGCCCTAAGGGAGACACAGATACGCAGTATTTT. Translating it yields CASSLSPKGDTDTQYF.

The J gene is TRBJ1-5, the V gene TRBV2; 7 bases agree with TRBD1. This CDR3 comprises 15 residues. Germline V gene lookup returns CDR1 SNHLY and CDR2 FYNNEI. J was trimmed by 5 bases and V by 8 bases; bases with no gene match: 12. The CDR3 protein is CASSRGSRGYQPQHF. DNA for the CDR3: TGTGCCAGCTCCAGGGGATCCAGGGGGTATCAGCCCCAGCATTTT.

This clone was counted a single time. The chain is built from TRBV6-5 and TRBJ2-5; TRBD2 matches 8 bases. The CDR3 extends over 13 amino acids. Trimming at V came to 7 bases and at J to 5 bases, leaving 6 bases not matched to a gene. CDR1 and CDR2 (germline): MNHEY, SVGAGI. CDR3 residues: CASNRGGGETQYF. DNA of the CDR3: TGTGCCAGCAACCGGGGCGGGGGGGAGACCCAGTACTTC.

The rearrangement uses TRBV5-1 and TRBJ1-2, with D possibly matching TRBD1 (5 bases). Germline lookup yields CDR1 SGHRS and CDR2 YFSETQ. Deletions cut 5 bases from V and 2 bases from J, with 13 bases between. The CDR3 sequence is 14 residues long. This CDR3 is CASRQTSGNYGYTF. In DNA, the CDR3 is TGCGCCAGCAGGCAGACCTCAGGGAACTATGGCTACACCTTC.

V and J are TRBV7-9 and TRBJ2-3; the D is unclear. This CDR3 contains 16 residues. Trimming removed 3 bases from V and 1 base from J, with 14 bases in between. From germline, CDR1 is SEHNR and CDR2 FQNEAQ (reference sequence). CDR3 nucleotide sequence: TGTGCCAGCAGCTTTACATATAGCCCCGGCACAGATACGCAGTATTTT. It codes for CASSFTYSPGTDTQYF.

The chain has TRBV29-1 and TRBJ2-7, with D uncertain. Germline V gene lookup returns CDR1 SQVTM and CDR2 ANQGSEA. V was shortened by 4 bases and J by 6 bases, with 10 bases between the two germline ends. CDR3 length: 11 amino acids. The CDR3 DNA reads TGCAGCGTTGGAGCTGGGCCCGAGCAGTACTTC. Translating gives CSVGAGPEQYF.

CDR3 protein: CASSHRGLAGGLDTQYF. DNA for the CDR3: TGTGCCAGCAGCCACCGGGGACTAGCGGGGGGTTTGGATACGCAGTATTTT. The rearrangement links TRBV3-1 (or the pseudogene TRBV3-2) to TRBJ2-3; 15 nucleotides align to TRBD2. V shed 3 bases, J shed 6 bases, and the junction held 7 bases outside the gene matches. The CDR3 sequence is 17 residues long. Germline V lookup: CDR1 LGHDT, CDR2 YNNKEL (reference sequence).

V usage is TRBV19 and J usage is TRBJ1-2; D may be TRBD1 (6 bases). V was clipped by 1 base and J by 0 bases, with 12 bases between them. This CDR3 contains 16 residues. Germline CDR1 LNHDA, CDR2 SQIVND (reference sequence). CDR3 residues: CASSIGPGVPNYGYTF. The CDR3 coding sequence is TGTGCCAGTAGTATAGGTCCAGGGGTACCTAACTATGGCTACACCTTC.

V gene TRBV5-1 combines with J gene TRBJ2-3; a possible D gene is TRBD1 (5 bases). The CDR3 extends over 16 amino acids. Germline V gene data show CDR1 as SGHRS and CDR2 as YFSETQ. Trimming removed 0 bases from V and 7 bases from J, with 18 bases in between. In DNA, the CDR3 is TGCGCCAGCAGCTTGGATACGACCCCAAAGGGGTATACGCAGTATTTT. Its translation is CASSLDTTPKGYTQYF. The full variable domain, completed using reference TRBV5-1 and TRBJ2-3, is KAGVTQTPRYLIKTRGQQVTLSCSPISGHRSVSWYQQTPGQGLQFLFEYFSETQRNKGNFPGRFSGRQFSNSRSEMNVSTLELGDSALYLCASSLDTTPKGYTQYFGPGTRLTVL.

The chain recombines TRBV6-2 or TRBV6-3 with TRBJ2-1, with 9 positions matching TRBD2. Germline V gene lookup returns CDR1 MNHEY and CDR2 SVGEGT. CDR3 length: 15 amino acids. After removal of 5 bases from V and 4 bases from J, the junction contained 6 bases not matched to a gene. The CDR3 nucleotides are TGTGCCAGCAGTAAGACTAGCGGCGGATACAATGAGCAGTTCTTC. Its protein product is CASSKTSGGYNEQFF.

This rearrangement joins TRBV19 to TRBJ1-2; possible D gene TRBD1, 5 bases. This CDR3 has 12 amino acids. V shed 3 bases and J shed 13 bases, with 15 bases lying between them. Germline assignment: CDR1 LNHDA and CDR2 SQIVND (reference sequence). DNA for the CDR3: TGTGCCAGTAGTATTCTCGGGGGGATAGGCACCTTC. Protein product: CASSILGGIGTF.

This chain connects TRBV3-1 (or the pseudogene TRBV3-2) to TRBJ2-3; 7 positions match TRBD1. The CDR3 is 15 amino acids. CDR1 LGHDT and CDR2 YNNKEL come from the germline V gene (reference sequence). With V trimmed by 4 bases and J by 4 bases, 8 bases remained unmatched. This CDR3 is CASSRRQGVSDTQYF. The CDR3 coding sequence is TGTGCCAGCAGCCGTAGACAGGGAGTCTCAGATACGCAGTATTTT.

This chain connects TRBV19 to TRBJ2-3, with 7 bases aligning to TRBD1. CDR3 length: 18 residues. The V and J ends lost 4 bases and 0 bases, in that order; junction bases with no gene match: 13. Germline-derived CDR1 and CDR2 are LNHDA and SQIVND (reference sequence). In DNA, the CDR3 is TGTGCCAGTAGTACCTATCCGGGCCGGGACAGTAGCACAGATACGCAGTATTTT. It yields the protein CASSTYPGRDSSTDTQYF.

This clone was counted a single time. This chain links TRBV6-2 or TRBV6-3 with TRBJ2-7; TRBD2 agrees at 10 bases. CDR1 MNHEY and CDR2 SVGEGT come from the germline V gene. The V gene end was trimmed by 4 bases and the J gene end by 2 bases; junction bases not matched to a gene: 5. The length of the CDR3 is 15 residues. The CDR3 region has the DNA TGTGCCAGCAGTTCGGGACTAGCGACTACCTACGAGCAGTACTTC. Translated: CASSSGLATTYEQYF.

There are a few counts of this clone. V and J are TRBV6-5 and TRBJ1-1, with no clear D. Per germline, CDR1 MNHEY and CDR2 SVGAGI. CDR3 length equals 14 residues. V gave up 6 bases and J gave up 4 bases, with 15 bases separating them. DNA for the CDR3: TGTGCCAGCAGATTGACACCCATGGGCACTGAAGCTTTCTTT. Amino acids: CASRLTPMGTEAFF.

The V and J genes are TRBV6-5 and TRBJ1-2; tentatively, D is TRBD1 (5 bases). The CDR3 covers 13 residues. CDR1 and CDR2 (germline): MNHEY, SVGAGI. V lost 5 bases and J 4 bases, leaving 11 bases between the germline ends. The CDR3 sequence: CASSTDISYGYTF. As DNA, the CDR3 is TGTGCCAGCAGTACGGACATTTCCTATGGCTACACCTTC.

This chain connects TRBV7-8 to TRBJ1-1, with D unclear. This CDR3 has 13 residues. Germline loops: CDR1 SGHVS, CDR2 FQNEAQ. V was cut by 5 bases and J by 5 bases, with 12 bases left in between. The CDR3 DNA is TGTGCCAGCAGCACGGCCCCGGGGACTGAAGCTTTCTTT. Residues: CASSTAPGTEAFF.

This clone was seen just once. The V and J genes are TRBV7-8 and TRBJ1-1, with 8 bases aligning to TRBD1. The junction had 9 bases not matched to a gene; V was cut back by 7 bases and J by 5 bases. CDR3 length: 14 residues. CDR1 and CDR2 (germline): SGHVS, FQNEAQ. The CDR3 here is CASTRQGRETEAFF. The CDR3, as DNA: TGTGCCAGCACCCGACAGGGGAGGGAGACTGAAGCTTTCTTT.

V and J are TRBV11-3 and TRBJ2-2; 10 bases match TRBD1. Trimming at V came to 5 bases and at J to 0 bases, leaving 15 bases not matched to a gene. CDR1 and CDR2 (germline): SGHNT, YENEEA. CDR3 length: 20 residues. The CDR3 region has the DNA TGTGCCAGCAGCGCTAGGGGACAGGGGCCCGGCAAGCCGAACACCGGGGAGCTGTTTTTT. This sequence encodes CASSARGQGPGKPNTGELFF.